A single T cell receptor beta chain is shown here with its context. Antigen unknown. The data derive from a study of vaccination effects on CD4 cells after COVID-19. Study results and caveats: Late post-vaccination samples showed marked contraction of infection- and vaccine-induced clones.

TCRdb's copy holds only in-frame clones and misses some; the assay was immunoSEQ multiplex PCR. The table has 77,000 or so clones, under 80% seen once. Antigen-specific CD4+ T cell clonotypes were called by their expansion after viral peptide-pool culture in ViraFEST. Following a 10-day culture, CD4+ T cells were purified. Vaccine recipients had no previous SARS-CoV-2 infection; their nucleocapsid antibodies were negative. The authors exchanged half the medium for IL-2 medium on days 3 and 7. Trimming pared 4 bases from V and 1 base from J, leaving 6 bases between. Germline values: CDR1 SGHNT, CDR2 YYREEE (reference sequence). The CDR3 loop spans 13 amino acids.

The gene calls are TRBV5-4 and TRBJ1-3; a possible D gene is TRBD1 (5 bases). Sequenced here: CD4+ T cells from PBMCs cultured with SARS-CoV-2 spike peptides, sampled before COVID-19 vaccination. This TCR came from a human donor who received a COVID-19 vaccine. CDR3 region: CASSPGSGNTIYF. The DNA for the CDR3 is TGTGCCAGCAGCCCAGGGTCTGGAAACACCATATATTTT.